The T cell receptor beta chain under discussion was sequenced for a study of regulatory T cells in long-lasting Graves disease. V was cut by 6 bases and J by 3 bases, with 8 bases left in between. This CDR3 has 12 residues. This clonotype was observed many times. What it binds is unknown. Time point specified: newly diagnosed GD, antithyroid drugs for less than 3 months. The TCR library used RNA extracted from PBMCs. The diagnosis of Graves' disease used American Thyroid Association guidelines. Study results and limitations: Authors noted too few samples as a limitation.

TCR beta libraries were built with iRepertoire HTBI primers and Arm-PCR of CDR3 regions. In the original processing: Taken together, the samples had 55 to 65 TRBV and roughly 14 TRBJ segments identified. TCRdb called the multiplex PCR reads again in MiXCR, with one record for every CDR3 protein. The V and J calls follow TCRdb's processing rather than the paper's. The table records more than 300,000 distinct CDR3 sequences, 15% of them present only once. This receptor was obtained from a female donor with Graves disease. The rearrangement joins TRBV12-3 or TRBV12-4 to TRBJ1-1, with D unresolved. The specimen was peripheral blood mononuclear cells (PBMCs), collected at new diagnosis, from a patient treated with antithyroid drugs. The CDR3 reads CASRVRDTEAFF. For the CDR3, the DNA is TGTGCCAGCAGGGTCAGAGACACTGAAGCTTTCTTT.